The clone carrying this TCR beta chain was picked up a small number of times. Its antigen is still unknown. The record originates from a study of OX40 agonist ivuxolimab in advanced cancers. About the research overall: The group had a mean age of around 60 years, ranged from about 20 to 90, and was 82.7% male.

This CDR3 is built from 14 residues. Per the germline V gene, CDR1 is LNHNV and CDR2 is YYDKDF (reference sequence). V gave up 4 bases and J gave up 3 bases, with 13 bases separating them. Points from the study as a whole: CD8+ T cells were the subset that, on average, had more expanded clones than CD4+.

Assay used: immunoSEQ multiplex PCR; TCRdb lists only in-frame clones, some missing. The table lists some 50,000 clones, approximately 84% of them singletons. V gene TRBV15 combines with J gene TRBJ2-7; the D gene is possibly TRBD2 (5 bases). This receptor was obtained from an adult with an advanced solid tumor such as melanoma, head and neck, liver or kidney cancer. The sample was CD4+ or CD8+ T cells sorted from blood, taken in a trial of the OX40 agonist ivuxolimab. Here the CDR3 reads CATSITNRDYEQYF. The CDR3 coding sequence is TGTGCCACCAGCATTACGAACCGGGACTACGAGCAGTACTTC.